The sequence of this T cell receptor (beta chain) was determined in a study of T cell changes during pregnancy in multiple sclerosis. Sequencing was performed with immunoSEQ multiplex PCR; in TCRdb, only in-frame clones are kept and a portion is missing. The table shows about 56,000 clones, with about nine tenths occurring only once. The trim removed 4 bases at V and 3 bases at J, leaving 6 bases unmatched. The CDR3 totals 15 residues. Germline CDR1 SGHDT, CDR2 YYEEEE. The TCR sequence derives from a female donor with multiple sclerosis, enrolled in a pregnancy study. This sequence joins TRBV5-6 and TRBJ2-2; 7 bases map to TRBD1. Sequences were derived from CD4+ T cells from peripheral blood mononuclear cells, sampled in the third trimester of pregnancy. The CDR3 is CASSQDRVDTGELFF. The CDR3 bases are TGTGCCAGCAGCCAAGACAGGGTGGACACCGGGGAGCTGTTTTTT. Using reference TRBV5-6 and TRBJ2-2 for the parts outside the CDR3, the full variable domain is DAGVTQSPTHLIKTRGQQVTLRCSPKSGHDTVSWYQQALGQGPQFIFQYYEEEERQRGNFPDRFSGHQFPNYSSELNVNALLLGDSALYLCASSQDRVDTGELFFGEGSRLTVL.